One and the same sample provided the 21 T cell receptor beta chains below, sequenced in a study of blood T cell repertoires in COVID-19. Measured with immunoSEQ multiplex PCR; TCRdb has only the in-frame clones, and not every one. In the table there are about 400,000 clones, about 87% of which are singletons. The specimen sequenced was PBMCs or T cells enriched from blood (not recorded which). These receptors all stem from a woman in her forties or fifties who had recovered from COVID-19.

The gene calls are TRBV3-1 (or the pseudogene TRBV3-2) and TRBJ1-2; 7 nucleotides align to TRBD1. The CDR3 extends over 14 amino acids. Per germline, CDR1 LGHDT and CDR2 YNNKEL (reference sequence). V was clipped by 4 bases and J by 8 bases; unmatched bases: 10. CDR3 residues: CASSPTLPGGGYTF. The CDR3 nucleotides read TGTGCCAGCAGCCCAACTCTTCCAGGGGGAGGCTACACCTTC.

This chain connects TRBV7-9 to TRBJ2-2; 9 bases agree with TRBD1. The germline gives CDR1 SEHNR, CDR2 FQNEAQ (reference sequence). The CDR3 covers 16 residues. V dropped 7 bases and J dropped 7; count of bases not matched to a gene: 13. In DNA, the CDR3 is TGTGCCAGCAACCTAATCCCGGGACAGGGTTTCGGGGAGCTGTTTTTT. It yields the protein CASNLIPGQGFGELFF.

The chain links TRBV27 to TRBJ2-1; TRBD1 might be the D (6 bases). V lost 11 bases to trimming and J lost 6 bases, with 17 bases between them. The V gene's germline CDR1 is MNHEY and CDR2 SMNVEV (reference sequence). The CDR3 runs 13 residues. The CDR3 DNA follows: TGTGCCGCCAAGCCAAGAGGGGGCAATGAGCAGTTCTTC. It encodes CAAKPRGGNEQFF.

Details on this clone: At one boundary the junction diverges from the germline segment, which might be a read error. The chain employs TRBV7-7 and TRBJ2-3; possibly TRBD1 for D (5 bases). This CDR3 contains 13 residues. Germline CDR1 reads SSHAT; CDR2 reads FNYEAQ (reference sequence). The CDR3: CASSLGHGDTQYF. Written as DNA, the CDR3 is TGTGCTAGCAGCTTAGGACATGGAGATACGCAGTATTTT.

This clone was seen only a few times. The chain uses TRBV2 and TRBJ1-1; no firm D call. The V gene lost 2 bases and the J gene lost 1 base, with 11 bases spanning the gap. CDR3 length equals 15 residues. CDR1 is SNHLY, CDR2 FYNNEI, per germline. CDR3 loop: CASSETGQANTEAFF. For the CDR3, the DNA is TGTGCCAGCAGTGAAACGGGTCAAGCGAACACTGAAGCTTTCTTT.

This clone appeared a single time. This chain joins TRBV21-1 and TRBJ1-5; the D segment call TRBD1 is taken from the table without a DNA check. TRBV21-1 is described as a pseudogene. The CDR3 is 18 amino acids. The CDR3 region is CASSPTRTGGFGNQPQHF. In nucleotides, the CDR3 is TGTGCCAGCAGCCCCACTAGGACAGGGGGCTTCGGCAATCAGCCCCAGCATTTT.

The CDR3 DNA sequence: TGTGCCAGTAGTGTAACTCCTGAAGCTTTCTTT. Residues: CASSVTPEAFF. This chain connects TRBV19 to TRBJ1-1; D ambiguous. The CDR3 is made up of 11 amino acids. V was clipped by 5 bases and J by 6 bases, with 7 bases between them. Germline CDR1 is LNHDA and CDR2 is SQIVND (reference sequence).

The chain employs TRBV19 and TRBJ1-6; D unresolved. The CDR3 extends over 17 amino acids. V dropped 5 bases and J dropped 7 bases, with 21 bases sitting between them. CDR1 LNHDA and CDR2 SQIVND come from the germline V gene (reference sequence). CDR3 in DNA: TGTGCCAGTAGTTCAAGTCGTTTCGGACTGACGAATTCACCCCTCCACTTT. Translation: CASSSSRFGLTNSPLHF.

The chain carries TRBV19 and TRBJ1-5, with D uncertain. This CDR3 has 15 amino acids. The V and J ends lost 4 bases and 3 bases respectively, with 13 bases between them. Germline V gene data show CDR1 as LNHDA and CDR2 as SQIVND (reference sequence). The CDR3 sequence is CASSTNGRINQPQHF. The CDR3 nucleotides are TGTGCCAGTAGTACGAATGGGCGAATCAATCAGCCCCAGCATTTT.

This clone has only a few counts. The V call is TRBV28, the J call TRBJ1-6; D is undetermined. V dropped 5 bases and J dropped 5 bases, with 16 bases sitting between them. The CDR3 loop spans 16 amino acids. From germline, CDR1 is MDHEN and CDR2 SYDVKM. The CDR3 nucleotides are TGTGCCAGCAGTGAAATCCTCGGGGTCGATAATTCACCCCTCCACTTT. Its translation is CASSEILGVDNSPLHF. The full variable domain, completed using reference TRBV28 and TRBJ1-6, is DVKVTQSSRYLVKRTGEKVFLECVQDMDHENMFWYRQDPGLGLRLIYFSYDVKMKEKGDIPEGYSVSREKKERFSLILESASTNQTSMYLCASSEILGVDNSPLHFGNGTRLTVT.

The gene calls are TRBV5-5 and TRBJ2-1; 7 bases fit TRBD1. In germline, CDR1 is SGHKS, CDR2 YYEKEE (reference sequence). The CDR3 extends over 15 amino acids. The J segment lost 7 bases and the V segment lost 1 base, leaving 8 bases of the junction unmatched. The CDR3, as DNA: TGTGCCAGCAGCTTGCGACAGGGAGAGTGGAATGAGCAGTTCTTC. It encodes CASSLRQGEWNEQFF.

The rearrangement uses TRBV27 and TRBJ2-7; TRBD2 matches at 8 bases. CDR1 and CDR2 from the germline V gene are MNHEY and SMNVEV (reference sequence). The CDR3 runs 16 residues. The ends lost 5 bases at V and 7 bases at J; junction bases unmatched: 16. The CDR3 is CASSGTGGGPLKEQYF. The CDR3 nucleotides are TGTGCCAGCAGTGGAACGGGCGGGGGGCCCTTGAAGGAGCAGTACTTC.

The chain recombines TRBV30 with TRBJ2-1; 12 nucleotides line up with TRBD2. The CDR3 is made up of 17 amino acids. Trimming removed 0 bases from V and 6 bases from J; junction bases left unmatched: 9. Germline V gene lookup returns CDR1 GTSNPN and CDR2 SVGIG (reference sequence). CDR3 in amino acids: CAWSVGVWGLAGNEQFF. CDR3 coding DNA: TGTGCCTGGAGTGTAGGGGTGTGGGGACTAGCGGGCAATGAGCAGTTCTTC.

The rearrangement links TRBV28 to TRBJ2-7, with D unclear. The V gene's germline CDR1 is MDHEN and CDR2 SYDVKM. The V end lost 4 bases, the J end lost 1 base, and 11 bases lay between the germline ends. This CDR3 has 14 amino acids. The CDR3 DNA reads TGTGCCAGCAGTTCCCCCTCAGATTCCTACGAGCAGTACTTC. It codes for CASSSPSDSYEQYF.

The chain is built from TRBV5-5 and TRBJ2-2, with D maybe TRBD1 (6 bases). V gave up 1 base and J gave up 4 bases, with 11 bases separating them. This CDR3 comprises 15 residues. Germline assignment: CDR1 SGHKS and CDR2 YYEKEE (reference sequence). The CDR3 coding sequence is TGTGCCAGCAGCTTGAGGGACACTAGCACCGGGGAGCTGTTTTTT. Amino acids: CASSLRDTSTGELFF.

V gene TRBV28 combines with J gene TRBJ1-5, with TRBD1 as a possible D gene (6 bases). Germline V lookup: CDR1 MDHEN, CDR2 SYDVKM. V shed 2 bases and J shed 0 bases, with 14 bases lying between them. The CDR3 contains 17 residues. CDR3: CASSLPQGQLSNQPQHF. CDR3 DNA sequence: TGTGCCAGCAGTTTACCACAGGGTCAGCTTAGCAATCAGCCCCAGCATTTT.

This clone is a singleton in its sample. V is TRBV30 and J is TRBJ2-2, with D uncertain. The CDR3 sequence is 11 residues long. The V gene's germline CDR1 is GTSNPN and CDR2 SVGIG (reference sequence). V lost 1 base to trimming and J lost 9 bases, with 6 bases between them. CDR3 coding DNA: TGTGCCTGGAGTGACTTTCGGGAGCTGTTTTTT. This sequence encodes CAWSDFRELFF.

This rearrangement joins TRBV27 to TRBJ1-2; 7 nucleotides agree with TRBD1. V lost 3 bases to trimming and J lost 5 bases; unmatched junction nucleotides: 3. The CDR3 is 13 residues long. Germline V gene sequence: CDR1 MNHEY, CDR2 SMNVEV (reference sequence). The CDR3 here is CASSFPGGYGYTF. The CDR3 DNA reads TGTGCCAGCAGTTTCCCAGGGGGGTATGGCTACACCTTC.

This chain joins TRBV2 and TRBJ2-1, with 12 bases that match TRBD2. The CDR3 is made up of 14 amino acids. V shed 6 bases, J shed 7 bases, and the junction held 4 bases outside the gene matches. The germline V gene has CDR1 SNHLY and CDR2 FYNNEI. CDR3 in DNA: TGTGCCAGCAGGACGACTAGCGGGGGTAATGAGCAGTTCTTC. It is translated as CASRTTSGGNEQFF.

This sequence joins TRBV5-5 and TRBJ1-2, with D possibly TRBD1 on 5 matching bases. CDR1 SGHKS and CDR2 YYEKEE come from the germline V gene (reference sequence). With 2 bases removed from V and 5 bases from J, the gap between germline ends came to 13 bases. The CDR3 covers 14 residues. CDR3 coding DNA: TGTGCCAGCAGCTTCATCCAGGGCTCGTATGGCTACACCTTC. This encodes CASSFIQGSYGYTF.

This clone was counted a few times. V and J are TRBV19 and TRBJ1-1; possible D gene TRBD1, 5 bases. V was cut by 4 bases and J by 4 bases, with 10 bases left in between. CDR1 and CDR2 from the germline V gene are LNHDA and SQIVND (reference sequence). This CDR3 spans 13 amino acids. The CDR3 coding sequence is TGTGCCAGTAGTAGGGAGGGGATCACTGAAGCTTTCTTT. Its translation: CASSREGITEAFF.